A single T cell receptor (beta chain) is shown here with its context. What it binds is not known. TEMRA cells were enriched by FACS, while CD8+ and CD4+ T cells were obtained through a negative isolation that was performed magnetically. The data derive from a study of CD8 T cells in Susac syndrome. Study context: Blood was drawn from patients with Susac syndrome. At that point, they were therapy-naive, on corticosteroids, or on intravenous immunoglobulin alone. Study conclusions and caveats: The study conceded that its TCR sequencing and HLA analysis involved relatively few individuals. In Susac patients, clonal expansion was not detected in CD4+ cells.

The RNA, about 0.45 to 1 ug, was put through reverse transcription using random hexamers. TCRdb processed the immunoSEQ multiplex PCR reads anew with MiXCR; each CDR3 protein has one entry. The data hold 100,000 to 150,000 distinct CDR3 sequences, with 96% observed a single time. The material sequenced was CD4+ T cells from PBMCs. This sequence originates from a human donor with Susac syndrome.

In DNA, the CDR3 is TGTGCCAGCTCACCCTCTGCGGGAGTATCCTACGAGCAGTACTTC. Translated: CASSPSAGVSYEQYF. The chain employs TRBV18 and TRBJ2-7; 7 nucleotides line up with TRBD2. Trimming removed 3 bases from V and 1 base from J; junction bases left unmatched: 6. CDR1 and CDR2 (germline): KGHSH, LQKENI. The CDR3 is 15 residues long. The full variable domain, rest sourced from reference TRBV18 and TRBJ2-7, is NAGVMQNPRHLVRRRGQEARLRCSPMKGHSHVYWYRQLPEEGLKFMVYLQKENIIDESGMPKERFSAEFPKEGPSILRIQQVVRGDSAAYFCASSPSAGVSYEQYFGPGTRLTVT.